The present TCR beta chain was sequenced within a study of OX40 agonist ivuxolimab in advanced cancers. For the study at large: People in dose escalation had one of these cancers: hepatocellular carcinoma, melanoma, renal cell or head and neck cancer. A history of anti-PD-1, anti-PD-L1 or anti-CTLA-4 therapy was acceptable, and 40% had some.

CDR3 length: 18 residues. CDR1 is SGHRS and CDR2 is YFSETQ in the germline V gene. The V and J ends lost 0 bases and 2 bases, in that order; junction bases with no gene match: 6. Method: immunoSEQ multiplex PCR; TCRdb's copy keeps in-frame clones and lacks some. The sample carries around 49,000 clones, approximately 80% recorded once. The source material was CD4+ or CD8+ T cells sorted from blood, sampled in a trial of the OX40 agonist ivuxolimab. The rearrangement uses TRBV5-1 and TRBJ2-6, with TRBD1 matching over 9 bases. This sequence originates from an adult with an advanced solid tumor such as melanoma, head and neck, liver or kidney cancer. CDR3 loop: CASSLEGQGFTGANVLTF. In nucleotides, the CDR3 is TGCGCCAGCAGCTTGGAGGGACAGGGCTTTACTGGGGCCAACGTCCTGACTTTC.